Presented here are 29 T cell receptor beta chains from one specimen sequenced in a study of STAT5B mutations in CD4+ large granular lymphocyte leukemia. The data were produced by immunoSEQ multiplex PCR, yet TCRdb's version contains in-frame clones alone and is incomplete. The data show fewer than 40,000 clones, roughly 82% seen once. The sample consisted of CD4+ T cells from blood buffy coats. The receptors here all came from a human donor in good health.

The chain uses TRBV4-1 and TRBJ2-7; D is possibly TRBD1 (6 bases). Germline CDR1 reads MGHRA; CDR2 reads YSYEKL. This CDR3 contains 18 residues. Trimming pared 0 bases from V and 2 bases from J, leaving 20 bases between. The CDR3 reads CASSQDQVRRQDPYEQYF. Here the CDR3 DNA reads TGCGCCAGCAGCCAAGATCAGGTTCGGAGACAGGACCCCTACGAGCAGTACTTC.

The V and J genes are TRBV5-6 and TRBJ2-7; D is undetermined. This CDR3 spans 13 amino acids. Germline V gene sequence: CDR1 SGHDT, CDR2 YYEEEE. V was cut by 0 bases and J by 4 bases, with 8 bases left in between. In DNA form, the CDR3 reads TGTGCCAGCAGCTTGGGCCACTATTACGAGCAGTACTTC. Encoded protein: CASSLGHYYEQYF. Full variable domain (remainder filled in from reference TRBV5-6 and TRBJ2-7): DAGVTQSPTHLIKTRGQQVTLRCSPKSGHDTVSWYQQALGQGPQFIFQYYEEEERQRGNFPDRFSGHQFPNYSSELNVNALLLGDSALYLCASSLGHYYEQYFGPGTRLTVT.

This chain uses TRBV6-6 with TRBJ1-4; TRBD1 is a possible D gene (6 bases). The CDR3 is made up of 16 amino acids. Germline loops: CDR1 MNHNY, CDR2 SVGAGI (reference sequence). Trimming removed 3 bases from V and 5 bases from J, with 16 bases in between. This chain's CDR3 is CASSYRVTGKNEKLFF. In nucleotides, the CDR3 is TGTGCCAGCAGTTATAGGGTCACAGGGAAAAATGAAAAACTGTTTTTT.

V usage is TRBV7-2 and J usage is TRBJ2-3; TRBD1 might be the D (6 bases). V lost 5 bases, J lost 5 bases, and 11 bases lay in between. This CDR3 is 13 amino acids long. Germline V lookup: CDR1 SGHTA, CDR2 FQGNSA. The CDR3 loop is CASSLTGRDTQYF. For the CDR3, the DNA is TGTGCCAGCAGCCTAACAGGGCGAGATACGCAGTATTTT.

The gene calls are TRBV14 and TRBJ1-2, with no clear D. V lost 0 bases, J lost 4 bases, and 12 bases lay in between. This CDR3 has 15 amino acids. CDR1 and CDR2 from the germline V gene are SGHDN and FVKESK. CDR3 loop: CASSQEARVLYGYTF. As DNA, the CDR3 is TGTGCCAGCAGCCAAGAAGCGCGGGTACTCTATGGCTACACCTTC.

V usage is TRBV5-1 and J usage is TRBJ2-7; 11 nucleotides align to TRBD1. The CDR3 is 15 amino acids. The V and J ends lost 0 bases and 3 bases, in that order; junction bases with no gene match: 2. Looked up from germline, CDR1 is SGHRS and CDR2 is YFSETQ. CDR3 in DNA: TGCGCCAGCAGCTTGGAGGGGACAGGGGGCTACGAGCAGTACTTC. The encoded protein is CASSLEGTGGYEQYF.

In this sample, this clone turned up once. The chain links TRBV5-1 to TRBJ2-7; D is tentatively TRBD1 or TRBD2 (5 bases each). Trimming left V 0 bases short and J 4 bases short, with 8 bases between. CDR1 is SGHRS, CDR2 YFSETQ, per germline. This CDR3 is built from 13 residues. Here the CDR3 reads CASSLGGFYEQYF. Here the CDR3 DNA reads TGCGCCAGCAGCTTGGGGGGGTTTTACGAGCAGTACTTC. Together with reference TRBV5-1 and TRBJ2-7, the CDR3 gives the full variable domain: KAGVTQTPRYLIKTRGQQVTLSCSPISGHRSVSWYQQTPGQGLQFLFEYFSETQRNKGNFPGRFSGRQFSNSRSEMNVSTLELGDSALYLCASSLGGFYEQYFGPGTRLTVT.

This clone was observed a few times. This chain uses TRBV29-1 with TRBJ1-1; D not certain. The CDR3 has 13 amino acids. Germline CDR1 and CDR2: SQVTM and ANQGSEA. V gave up 1 base and J gave up 4 bases, with 10 bases separating them. CDR3 sequence (DNA): TGCAGCGTTGAAGGGAGATCTGGCACTGAAGCTTTCTTT. It encodes CSVEGRSGTEAFF.

The gene calls are TRBV19 and TRBJ1-4; D not certain. In germline, CDR1 is LNHDA, CDR2 SQIVND (reference sequence). The CDR3 has 13 amino acids. Deletions cut 5 bases from V and 8 bases from J, with 12 bases between. The CDR3 bases are TGTGCCAGTAGTGAAGTGAGAGGGGAAAAACTGTTTTTT. Protein sequence: CASSEVRGEKLFF.

This clone came up once. CDR3 region: CASSQDGGAVNEQFF. Written as DNA, the CDR3 is TGCGCCAGCAGCCAAGATGGAGGGGCCGTCAATGAGCAGTTCTTC. The genes are TRBV4-1 and TRBJ2-1; weak D call: TRBD2 (6 bases). V lost 0 bases and J lost 6, with 12 bases in between. The V gene's germline CDR1 is MGHRA and CDR2 YSYEKL. The CDR3 sequence is 15 residues long.

This chain links TRBV11-2 with TRBJ1-3, with 7 bases identical to TRBD1. Trimming at V came to 7 bases and at J to 4 bases, leaving 10 bases not matched to a gene. Germline V gives CDR1 SGHAT, CDR2 FQNNGV. The CDR3 is 15 amino acids. For the CDR3, the DNA is TGTGCCAGCACCCCCGACAGGGCTCCCGGAAACACCATATATTTT. As protein: CASTPDRAPGNTIYF.

The chain uses TRBV29-1 and TRBJ2-3, with TRBD1 matching over 9 bases. Germline V CDR1 and CDR2: SQVTM, ANQGSEA. This CDR3 spans 14 amino acids. V was pared by 7 bases and J by 4 bases, with 9 bases of the junction left unmatched. The CDR3 DNA is TGCAGCGGCGGGGACAGGGTTGGTTCAGATACGCAGTATTTT. It is translated as CSGGDRVGSDTQYF.

This clone showed up just a few times. The chain has TRBV5-1 and TRBJ2-2; D ambiguous. With 6 bases removed from V and 2 bases from J, the gap between germline ends came to 14 bases. The CDR3 extends over 15 amino acids. CDR1 and CDR2 from the germline V gene are SGHRS and YFSETQ. CDR3 sequence reads: CASTLGSSNTGELFF. For the CDR3, the DNA is TGCGCCAGCACCCTGGGGTCATCTAACACCGGGGAGCTGTTTTTT.

The V call is TRBV5-6, the J call TRBJ2-1; D possibly corresponds to TRBD2 (6 bases). There are 14 residues in the CDR3. Trimming took off 4 bases at V and 8 bases at J, with 16 bases between the two ends. Germline V gene data show CDR1 as SGHDT and CDR2 as YYEEEE. For the CDR3, the DNA is TGTGCCAGCAGCATAGCGGACCTTCCCCATGAGCAGTTCTTC. Its protein product is CASSIADLPHEQFF.

This clone was detected once. The chain recombines TRBV28 with TRBJ2-5; D may match TRBD1 or TRBD2 (6 bases each). V lost 6 bases to trimming and J lost 1 base, with 18 bases between them. CDR3 length: 16 residues. Germline assignment: CDR1 MDHEN and CDR2 SYDVKM. The CDR3 sequence is CASSMETGAGQETQYF. CDR3 nucleotide sequence: TGTGCCAGCAGCATGGAGACGGGGGCGGGCCAAGAGACCCAGTACTTC.

This chain connects TRBV27 to TRBJ1-1, with TRBD1 matching over 7 bases. This CDR3 has 13 amino acids. Germline V lookup: CDR1 MNHEY, CDR2 SMNVEV (reference sequence). The J segment lost 5 bases and the V segment lost 6 bases, leaving 6 bases of the junction unmatched. The CDR3 DNA follows: TGTGCCAGCAGGCAGGGGGGAGGGACTGAAGCTTTCTTT. Protein: CASRQGGGTEAFF.

The chain recombines TRBV2 with TRBJ1-1; D gene uncertain. This CDR3 is built from 12 residues. The germline CDR1 and CDR2 sequences are SNHLY and FYNNEI. V lost 6 bases and J 4 bases, leaving 9 bases between the germline ends. The CDR3 loop reads CASRWASTEAFF. CDR3 nucleotide sequence: TGTGCCAGCAGGTGGGCAAGCACTGAAGCTTTCTTT.

The rearrangement uses TRBV19 and TRBJ2-7; D may be TRBD2 (7 bases). V lost 6 bases, J lost 8 bases, and 20 bases lay in between. Germline V CDR1 and CDR2: LNHDA, SQIVND (reference sequence). The CDR3 extends over 14 amino acids. CDR3 loop: CASSPRRGGGQQYF. As DNA, the CDR3 is TGTGCCAGTAGCCCGCGGAGGGGGGGAGGCCAGCAGTACTTC.

In its sample, this clone was seen a few times. The genes are TRBV7-9 and TRBJ1-1, with D unresolved. V was pared by 7 bases and J by 0 bases, with 21 bases between. This CDR3 contains 17 residues. Looked up from germline, CDR1 is SEHNR and CDR2 is FQNEAQ (reference sequence). CDR3 DNA sequence: TGTGCCAGCACCTTTGATCCGCGGGCACCCATGAACACTGAAGCTTTCTTT. Residues: CASTFDPRAPMNTEAFF.

This clone appeared once. The rearrangement links TRBV19 to TRBJ2-7; 8 positions agree with TRBD1. Germline V gene sequence: CDR1 LNHDA, CDR2 SQIVND (reference sequence). Trimming took 4 bases from V and 3 from J; bases not matched to a gene: 2. There are 13 residues in the CDR3. CDR3 loop: CASSTGGVYEQYF. The DNA for the CDR3 is TGTGCCAGTAGTACAGGGGGCGTCTACGAGCAGTACTTC.

The chain recombines TRBV29-1 with TRBJ2-5; TRBD2 is a possible D gene (7 bases). This CDR3 comprises 18 residues. Trimming took off 4 bases at V and 3 bases at J, with 27 bases between the two ends. CDR1 and CDR2 from the germline V gene are SQVTM and ANQGSEA. This chain's CDR3 is CSVVILGTTDRKKETQYF. The CDR3 DNA is TGCAGCGTTGTTATCTTGGGGACTACCGACAGGAAAAAAGAGACCCAGTACTTC.

The chain is built from TRBV10-1 and TRBJ1-6, with D unclear. Trimming took 3 bases from V and 6 from J, leaving 9 bases between them. Germline V CDR1 and CDR2: WNHNN, SYGVQD (reference sequence). The CDR3 totals 14 residues. The CDR3 protein is CASSEEQINSPLHF. The CDR3 region has the DNA TGCGCCAGCAGTGAAGAACAGATTAATTCACCCCTCCACTTT.

Only a few counts were recorded for this clone. The CDR3 loop is CASSRGQGYAEAFF. The CDR3 DNA reads TGTGCCAGCAGCCGGGGACAGGGCTACGCTGAAGCTTTCTTT. This chain uses TRBV7-9 with TRBJ1-1, with 9 bases fitting TRBD1. Germline lookup yields CDR1 SEHNR and CDR2 FQNEAQ (reference sequence). This CDR3 has 14 amino acids. Losses at the gene ends were 5 bases for V and 6 bases for J; bases not matched to a gene: 7.

V usage is TRBV30 and J usage is TRBJ2-7, with TRBD1 matching 7 bases. With 4 bases clipped from V and 2 bases from J, the junction kept 5 bases outside the gene matches. CDR1 is GTSNPN, CDR2 SVGIG, per germline (reference sequence). The CDR3 is 13 residues long. The CDR3 loop reads CAWKATGAYEQYF. The CDR3 DNA is TGTGCCTGGAAAGCCACAGGGGCCTACGAGCAGTACTTC.

CDR3 nucleotides: TGTGCCTGGAGCCAGTTAGGACAGGGGGCGCTGGGCTACACCTTC. Translation: CAWSQLGQGALGYTF. This rearrangement joins TRBV30 to TRBJ1-2, with 11 bases fitting TRBD1. There are 15 residues in the CDR3. V lost 3 bases, J lost 8 bases, and 11 bases stayed unmatched. The germline CDR1 and CDR2 sequences are GTSNPN and SVGIG (reference sequence).

The V gene is TRBV9, the J gene TRBJ1-1; no clear D gene. V was pared by 0 bases and J by 4 bases, with 16 bases between. This CDR3 has 16 amino acids. In germline, CDR1 is SGDLS, CDR2 YYNGEE. This CDR3 is CASSVDWGGGGTEAFF. The CDR3 DNA reads as TGTGCCAGCAGCGTAGATTGGGGTGGAGGTGGCACTGAAGCTTTCTTT.

This clone occurred a few times. A read error may account for a junction end that differs from germline. V usage is TRBV7-6 and J usage is TRBJ2-1, with TRBD1 matching over 10 bases. CDR3 length equals 16 residues. CDR1 and CDR2 from the germline V gene are SGHVS and FNYEAQ. The CDR3: CASSLAGQGSSNEQFF. The CDR3 DNA follows: TGTGCCAGCAGCTTAGCGGGACAGGGGTCCTCCAATGAGCAGTTCTTC. Full variable domain (outside the CDR3, taken from reference TRBV7-6 and TRBJ2-1): GAGVSQSPRYKVTKRGQDVALRCDPISGHVSLYWYRQALGQGPEFLTYFNYEAQQDKSGLPNDRFSAERPEGSISTLTIQRTEQRDSAMYRCASSLAGQGSSNEQFFGPGTRLTVL.

The chain is built from TRBV4-1 and TRBJ2-5; 9 positions match TRBD2. This CDR3 is 18 amino acids long. CDR1 is MGHRA and CDR2 is YSYEKL in the germline V gene. The ends lost 5 bases at V and 2 bases at J; junction bases unmatched: 15. The CDR3 spells CASSSGGGSGGPQETQYF. The CDR3 DNA is TGCGCCAGCAGCTCCGGGGGAGGTAGCGGGGGACCTCAAGAGACCCAGTACTTC.

The rearrangement uses TRBV2 and TRBJ1-1; maybe TRBD1 (5 bases). Trimming left V 6 bases short and J 2 bases short, with 13 bases between. This CDR3 comprises 14 residues. Germline lookup yields CDR1 SNHLY and CDR2 FYNNEI. CDR3 residues: CASRRRGDNTEAFF. The CDR3 DNA reads as TGTGCCAGCAGACGACGCGGGGACAACACTGAAGCTTTCTTT.